This T cell receptor beta chain was sequenced for a study of blood T cell repertoires in COVID-19. Study-level background: The samples span acute and convalescent COVID-19 from the United States, Italy and Spain. T cells, B-cell-depleted T cells, or PBMCs provided the cDNA or gDNA that served as material.

CDR1 and CDR2 (germline): WSHSY, SAAADI. V lost 5 bases and J lost 0, with 11 bases in between. CDR3 length equals 15 residues. Original data processing: Amplification from reference gene primers served as the basis for estimated nucleated cell counts. This table comes from immunoSEQ multiplex PCR, and its TCRdb copy is limited to in-frame clones, with some not included. V, J and clone size are those of that table, while D and trimming were read from the DNA. The table lists some 58,000 clones, approximately 89% of them singletons. The chain uses TRBV10-2 and TRBJ2-1; a weak D match, TRBD2 (5 bases). This receptor was taken from a human donor in a cohort sampled during active COVID-19. The specimen sequenced was peripheral blood. The CDR3 here is CASSSLGSSYNEQFF. CDR3 DNA: TGCGCCAGCAGTAGTCTGGGGAGCTCCTACAATGAGCAGTTCTTC.